This TCR beta chain came from a study of T cells in Graves' hyperthyroidism and ophthalmopathy. Calling Graves' hyperthyroidism stable meant ophthalmopathy did not progress within 18 months. Between the trimmed V and J ends, which lost 5 bases and 0 bases, there was a span of 9 bases. The germline CDR1 and CDR2 sequences are SGHTA and FQGNSA. CDR3 length: 14 residues. Researchers amplified the TCR beta CDR3 regions from RNA transcripts. When the TCR CDR3 underwent first-round RT-PCR, the HTBI primer set was used. TCRdb passed the multiplex PCR reads through MiXCR, listing each CDR3 protein once. The sample contains around 500,000 distinct CDR3 sequences, 14% of which appear only once.

This TCR derives from a woman between 40 and 50 years old with Graves' hyperthyroidism. The gene calls are TRBV7-2 and TRBJ2-3, with D perhaps matching TRBD2 (6 bases). The sequenced material came from blood. CDR3 amino acids: CASSARGSTDTQYF. CDR3 bases: TGTGCCAGCAGCGCCCGGGGGAGCACAGATACGCAGTATTTT.